This entry lists 12 T cell receptor beta chains sequenced from one sample in a study of shared clonotypes between healthy human individuals. Assay: immunoSEQ multiplex PCR; the TCRdb copy retains only in-frame clones and omits some. Among 2 million to 2.5 million clones listed, about nine tenths were seen once. Sequencing was performed on naive CD4+ T cells from PBMCs. Subset given: CD45RA+ positively selected. The receptors here all came from a young man in good health. Some clones in this sample may be carry-over from other donors' samples.

The V and J genes are TRBV2 and TRBJ2-2; D may be TRBD2 (7 bases). There are 16 residues in the CDR3. The V end was cut by 5 bases, the J end by 1 base, with 14 bases between. Germline-derived CDR1 and CDR2 are SNHLY and FYNNEI. CDR3 sequence reads: CASSLDGGLNTGELFF. CDR3 in DNA: TGTGCCAGCAGTTTAGACGGGGGGCTGAACACCGGGGAGCTGTTTTTT.

Regarding this clone: This specimen includes other DNA sequences encoding the same CDR3. This chain uses TRBV5-1 with TRBJ1-5, with D perhaps TRBD1 (5 bases). The CDR3 loop spans 14 amino acids. Trimming stripped 0 bases from V and 2 bases from J, with 6 bases between. Germline CDR1 and CDR2: SGHRS and YFSETQ. The CDR3, as DNA: TGCGCCAGCAGCTTGGTAGGGGGCAATCAGCCCCAGCATTTT. It translates to CASSLVGGNQPQHF.

Comments on this clone: The same CDR3 can be traced to other DNA sequences in this sample. The CDR3 DNA follows: TGCGCCAGCAGCTTGTTAGGGGACAATGAGCAGTTCTTC. Translation gives CASSLLGDNEQFF. The genes are TRBV5-1 and TRBJ2-1; maybe TRBD1 (5 bases). The CDR3 is 13 amino acids. CDR1 and CDR2 (germline): SGHRS, YFSETQ. V gave up 1 base and J gave up 5 bases, with 7 bases separating them.

The chain joins TRBV6-5 to TRBJ2-7; D might be TRBD1 (6 bases). The CDR3 loop spans 15 amino acids. Germline-derived CDR1 and CDR2 are MNHEY and SVGAGI. V gave up 6 bases and J gave up 6 bases, with 21 bases separating them. The CDR3 region has the DNA TGTGCCAGCAGCAGGGGACCTTTGGTTGTGTCCGAGCAGTACTTC. Its translation: CASSRGPLVVSEQYF.

The gene calls are TRBV18 and TRBJ2-3, with 7 nucleotides matching TRBD2. V lost 1 base to trimming and J lost 8 bases; unmatched junction nucleotides: 12. CDR3 length: 16 amino acids. Germline CDR1 KGHSH, CDR2 LQKENI. CDR3: CASSPREGGSGATQYF. The CDR3 bases are TGTGCCAGCTCACCACGGGAGGGAGGCTCCGGGGCTACGCAGTATTTT. Filled out from reference TRBV18 and TRBJ2-3, the complete variable domain reads NAGVMQNPRHLVRRRGQEARLRCSPMKGHSHVYWYRQLPEEGLKFMVYLQKENIIDESGMPKERFSAEFPKEGPSILRIQQVVRGDSAAYFCASSPREGGSGATQYFGPGTRLTVL.

The chain has TRBV6-6 and TRBJ2-5, with D hard to call. The CDR3 has 13 residues. The V gene lost 7 bases and the J gene lost 1 base, with 10 bases spanning the gap. Germline V lookup: CDR1 MNHNY, CDR2 SVGAGI (reference sequence). DNA of the CDR3: TGTGCCAGCACCTCCTACGGCCAAGAGACCCAGTACTTC. Translating it yields CASTSYGQETQYF.

The gene calls are TRBV6-5 and TRBJ1-4, with D perhaps TRBD1 (5 bases). The V end was cut by 4 bases, the J end by 11 bases, with 8 bases between. Germline lookup yields CDR1 MNHEY and CDR2 SVGAGI. This CDR3 contains 11 residues. CDR3 coding DNA: TGTGCCAGCAGTTGGGGGGGGAAACTGTTTTTT. Translation: CASSWGGKLFF.

This clone was found a few times. The chain combines TRBV5-1 with TRBJ1-1; a weak D match, TRBD1 (6 bases). The CDR3 is 14 residues long. Germline assignment: CDR1 SGHRS and CDR2 YFSETQ. V was shortened by 4 bases and J by 6 bases, with 16 bases between the two germline ends. In DNA form, the CDR3 reads TGCGCCAGCAGCCACCCGGACAGACCCCCTGAAGCTTTCTTT. Residues: CASSHPDRPPEAFF.

This sequence joins TRBV7-2 and TRBJ2-7; D remains unclear. The ends were cut back, 2 bases at V and 3 bases at J, with 8 bases in the middle. This CDR3 region has 13 residues. Germline V lookup: CDR1 SGHTA, CDR2 FQGNSA. The CDR3 loop is CASSLSRLYEQYF. The CDR3, as DNA: TGTGCCAGCAGCTTATCTCGCCTCTACGAGCAGTACTTC.

This clone was recorded only once. The chain carries TRBV15 and TRBJ2-7, with 7 bases fitting TRBD1. V lost 0 bases to trimming and J lost 4 bases; unmatched junction nucleotides: 6. Germline assignment: CDR1 LNHNV and CDR2 YYDKDF (reference sequence). The CDR3 consists of 15 residues. The CDR3 reads CATSREVARGYEQYF. The CDR3 coding sequence is TGTGCCACCAGCAGAGAGGTCGCCAGGGGGTACGAGCAGTACTTC. Complete variable domain (other parts from reference TRBV15 and TRBJ2-7): DAMVIQNPRYQVTQFGKPVTLSCSQTLNHNVMYWYQQKSSQAPKLLFHYYDKDFNNEADTPDNFQSRRPNTSFCFLDIRSPGLGDTAMYLCATSREVARGYEQYFGPGTRLTVT.

This clone was counted a single time. This chain joins TRBV25-1 and TRBJ2-3; TRBD2 aligns across 8 bases. Trimming took 1 base from V and 3 from J; bases not matched to a gene: 6. Per the germline V gene, CDR1 is MGHDK and CDR2 is SYGVNS. CDR3 length: 16 residues. This chain's CDR3 is CASSESGGVKTDTQYF. The CDR3 DNA is TGTGCCAGCAGTGAATCGGGGGGGGTGAAAACAGATACGCAGTATTTT.

The count of this clone is one. The V call is TRBV18, the J call TRBJ1-2, with D possibly being TRBD1 (5 bases). Germline V gene lookup returns CDR1 KGHSH and CDR2 LQKENI. V was shortened by 6 bases and J by 8 bases, with 19 bases between the two germline ends. The CDR3 runs 14 residues. This chain's CDR3 is CASSPGSPEDGYTF. CDR3 nucleotide sequence: TGTGCCAGCTCCCCAGGGAGCCCCGAGGACGGCTACACCTTC.